The sequence of this T cell receptor beta chain was determined in a study of blood T cell repertoires in COVID-19. The overall study: COVID-19 samples, acute and convalescent, were from the United States, Italy and Spain.

This clone was seen more than once but under ten times. There are 14 residues in the CDR3. V was trimmed by 0 bases and J by 1 base, leaving 7 bases between them. From germline, CDR1 is SGHKS and CDR2 YYEKEE (reference sequence). The data were produced by immunoSEQ multiplex PCR, yet TCRdb's version contains in-frame clones alone and is incomplete. The sample consists of about 170,000 clones, around four fifths of them appearing once. V gene TRBV5-5 combines with J gene TRBJ1-2; D unclear. This TCR came from a woman aged 65 to 85 who had recovered from COVID-19. Sequenced input: peripheral blood. CDR3 protein: CASSLGRNNYGYTF. In DNA form, the CDR3 reads TGTGCCAGCAGCTTGGGGCGGAATAACTATGGCTACACCTTC.